The 14 T cell receptor beta chains given below trace back to one sample, sequenced in a study of blood T cell repertoires in COVID-19. Data came from immunoSEQ multiplex PCR; TCRdb stores just in-frame clones and leaves some out. The sample records fewer than 110,000 clones, around 90% being singletons. Sequencing was carried out using peripheral blood. Every receptor here comes from a woman under 40 with acute or convalescent COVID-19.

V is TRBV7-2 and J is TRBJ1-1; tentatively, D is TRBD1 (5 bases). V dropped 5 bases and J dropped 3 bases, with 10 bases sitting between them. Per germline, CDR1 SGHTA and CDR2 FQGNSA. This CDR3 comprises 13 residues. The CDR3 loop reads CASSPGWDTEAFF. Here the CDR3 DNA reads TGTGCCAGCAGCCCAGGGTGGGACACTGAAGCTTTCTTT.

The chain joins TRBV3-1 (or the pseudogene TRBV3-2) to TRBJ2-1; the match to TRBD2 covers 9 bases. Per the germline V gene, CDR1 is LGHDT and CDR2 is YNNKEL (reference sequence). CDR3 length: 16 residues. The V segment lost 10 bases and the J segment 5 bases; nucleotides outside the gene matches: 15. CDR3 DNA sequence: TGTGCCAATTTTATCCAAGGACTAGCGAGCAACAATGAGCAGTTCTTC. It yields the protein CANFIQGLASNNEQFF.

The J gene is TRBJ2-7, the V gene TRBV7-9, with TRBD1 as a possible D gene (6 bases). Trimming stripped 4 bases from V and 6 bases from J, with 13 bases between. This CDR3 comprises 13 residues. From germline, CDR1 is SEHNR and CDR2 FQNEAQ (reference sequence). The CDR3 DNA reads TGTGCCAGCAGCTCCACCGACAGGCGCGAGCAGTACTTC. Translation gives CASSSTDRREQYF.

The rearrangement joins TRBV5-1 to TRBJ2-5; 13 positions match TRBD2. From germline, CDR1 is SGHRS and CDR2 YFSETQ. Trimming at V came to 0 bases and at J to 0 bases, leaving 8 bases not matched to a gene. The CDR3 length is 19 residues. The CDR3 spells CASSLAGVGLAGDQETQYF. The CDR3 DNA follows: TGCGCCAGCAGCTTGGCAGGAGTAGGACTAGCGGGGGACCAAGAGACCCAGTACTTC.

The chain is built from TRBV2 and TRBJ2-5; D ambiguous. This CDR3 is 14 amino acids long. CDR1 is SNHLY and CDR2 is FYNNEI in the germline V gene. Trimming cost V 1 base and J 2 bases, with 8 bases left between them. Written as DNA, the CDR3 is TGTGCCAGCAGTGAAGTTAACTTTCAAGAGACCCAGTACTTC. This codes for CASSEVNFQETQYF.

The V and J genes are TRBV28 and TRBJ1-6; D may be TRBD1 (5 bases). With 8 bases removed from V and 5 bases from J, the gap between germline ends came to 10 bases. Per germline, CDR1 MDHEN and CDR2 SYDVKM. The CDR3 sequence is 13 residues long. As DNA, the CDR3 is TGTGCCAGCCAACAGGATAATAATTCACCCCTCCACTTT. Protein sequence: CASQQDNNSPLHF.

The chain uses TRBV10-3 and TRBJ2-3; D may be TRBD1 (5 bases). CDR3 length: 15 residues. The germline V gene encodes CDR1 ENHRY and CDR2 SYGVKD. Trimming stripped 4 bases from V and 3 bases from J, with 14 bases between. In nucleotides, the CDR3 is TGTGCCATCAGTGCCAGGGCAACAATTACAGATACGCAGTATTTT. This encodes CAISARATITDTQYF.

A remark on this clone: The junction departs from germline at one end; a sequencing error may be responsible. The rearrangement joins TRBV7-7 to TRBJ2-7, with 10 bases identical to TRBD1. This CDR3 region has 15 residues. CDR1 SSHAT and CDR2 FNYEAQ come from the germline V gene (reference sequence). In DNA, the CDR3 is TGTGCTAGCAGCCCGAGTAGGGACAGGGGCTACGAGCAGTACTTC. Amino acid sequence: CASSPSRDRGYEQYF.

This chain uses TRBV30 with TRBJ1-5, with TRBD1 as a possible D gene (6 bases). CDR1 is GTSNPN and CDR2 is SVGIG in the germline V gene (reference sequence). V lost 5 bases and J lost 5, with 13 bases in between. The CDR3 is 13 amino acids. The CDR3 DNA reads as TGTGCCTGGGACCGGGACAAATATCAGCCCCAGCATTTT. Translation gives CAWDRDKYQPQHF.

This chain links TRBV20-1 with TRBJ2-7; D is undetermined. Trimming cost V 3 bases and J 3 bases, with 6 bases left between them. This CDR3 contains 11 residues. Germline V gives CDR1 DFQATT, CDR2 SNEGSKA (reference sequence). CDR3 in DNA: TGCAGTGCTAGCTCTCTCTACGAGCAGTACTTC. Translating it yields CSASSLYEQYF.

V usage is TRBV19 and J usage is TRBJ1-1; TRBD1 matches 7 bases. The germline gives CDR1 LNHDA, CDR2 SQIVND (reference sequence). This CDR3 is 15 amino acids long. After removal of 3 bases from V and 0 bases from J, the junction contained 4 bases not matched to a gene. The CDR3, as DNA: TGTGCCAGTAGTATGGAGGGACAGCTGAACACTGAAGCTTTCTTT. This gives the protein CASSMEGQLNTEAFF. Complete variable domain (other parts from reference TRBV19 and TRBJ1-1): DGGITQSPKYLFRKEGQNVTLSCEQNLNHDAMYWYRQDPGQGLRLIYYSQIVNDFQKGDIAEGYSVSREKKESFPLTVTSAQKNPTAFYLCASSMEGQLNTEAFFGQGTRLTVV.

The chain carries TRBV25-1 and TRBJ2-2, with a tentative D call TRBD2 (5 bases). The germline V gene has CDR1 MGHDK and CDR2 SYGVNS. V lost 6 bases and J lost 0, with 11 bases in between. The CDR3 is made up of 15 amino acids. CDR3 protein: CASSPTRANTGELFF. The DNA of the CDR3 is TGTGCCAGCAGCCCAACTAGGGCGAACACCGGGGAGCTGTTTTTT.

The rearrangement uses TRBV28 and TRBJ1-3; D unclear. The V gene's germline CDR1 is MDHEN and CDR2 SYDVKM. V shed 2 bases and J shed 4 bases, with 9 bases lying between them. This CDR3 has 14 amino acids. The CDR3 nucleotides are TGTGCCAGCAGTTTAGAAGCGTTGGGAAACACCATATATTTT. Amino acid sequence: CASSLEALGNTIYF. Full variable domain (outside the CDR3, taken from reference TRBV28 and TRBJ1-3): DVKVTQSSRYLVKRTGEKVFLECVQDMDHENMFWYRQDPGLGLRLIYFSYDVKMKEKGDIPEGYSVSREKKERFSLILESASTNQTSMYLCASSLEALGNTIYFGEGSWLTVV.

The chain is built from TRBV12-3 or TRBV12-4 and TRBJ1-5; the D gene is possibly TRBD1 (6 bases). This CDR3 has 12 residues. Trimming stripped 10 bases from V and 3 bases from J, with 10 bases between. CDR3 sequence: CANGQHNQPQHF. The CDR3 nucleotides read TGTGCCAACGGACAGCACAATCAGCCCCAGCATTTT.